Given below is one T cell receptor beta chain in context. The specificity of this receptor is unknown. No base qualities exist here, and no much larger clone lies one base off it. This specimen belongs to a study of T-cell reconstitution after alpha-beta-depleted transplantation in children (dated by TCRdb to the mid-2010s). With respect to the entire study: T-cell immune reconstitution after TCRalphabeta/CD19-depleted allogeneic hematopoietic cell transplantation in children was quantitatively tracked in the study by means of TCR repertoire profiling.

Library prep was done by PCR. TCRdb shows the sequencer as Illumina HiSeq 2500. Molecular barcoding was employed in the preparation of TCR libraries, with unique molecular identifiers being used to normalize TCRbeta repertoire quantification. The raw public reads went through TCRdb reprocessing: fastp at Q25, MiXCR clone calling, in-frame beta chains kept. Entries that share a CDR3 protein sequence are merged under the most common genes and DNA. This sample holds over 550,000 distinct CDR3 sequences; over 9.5% were observed only once. Roughly 3.9% of the sample is held by the ten biggest clonotypes. According to the germline V gene (reference sequence), CDR1 reads SEHNR and CDR2 reads FQNEAQ. From the cysteine up to the phenylalanine, the CDR3 has a length of 15 residues. Only the CDR3 DNA is retained, 45 bases long and in frame from the first base. V and J lose 0 bases and 4 bases, and a span of 12 bases separates them.

The V and J segments used are TRBV7-9 and TRBJ1-1; possibly the D gene is TRBD1, per 6 matching bases. Sequencing used PBMCs from the stem cell graft donor, obtained from the stem cell graft. This TCR was recovered from a human donor who donated a stem cell graft to a child with acute myeloid leukemia. The CDR3 loop reads CASSLAAGVGTEAFF. At the DNA level, the sequence is TGTGCCAGCAGCTTAGCAGCAGGGGTGGGCACTGAAGCTTTCTTT.